This TCR beta chain was retrieved from a study of blood T cell repertoires in COVID-19. This table comes from immunoSEQ multiplex PCR, and its TCRdb copy is limited to in-frame clones, with some not included. Altogether roughly 200,000 clones are present, about 85% being singletons, with the ten largest covering 10% to 15%. Germline V lookup: CDR1 LGHDT, CDR2 YNNKEL (reference sequence). This CDR3 has 18 residues. The V end lost 0 bases, the J end lost 10 bases, and 25 bases lay between the germline ends. Specimen: peripheral blood. This receptor was taken from a woman aged 18-29 years who had recovered from COVID-19. The chain employs TRBV3-1 (or the pseudogene TRBV3-2) and TRBJ2-1, with D possibly being TRBD1 (6 bases). The CDR3: CASSQDWVSGTRIEEQFF. CDR3 coding DNA: TGTGCCAGCAGCCAAGATTGGGTCTCCGGGACACGCATAGAGGAGCAGTTCTTC.